These T cell receptor beta chains were read from a single sample in a study of blood T cell repertoires in COVID-19. Some clones are missing from TCRdb's copy, which holds only in-frame ones; the method was immunoSEQ multiplex PCR. In the table there are 200,000 to 250,000 clones, approximately 83% of which are singletons. Material: peripheral blood. Receptors were obtained from a woman aged 45-65 years with acute or convalescent COVID-19. Both conserved end residues are part of each CDR3.

j_call v_call cdr3_aa
TRBJ1-2 TRBV6-6 CASSPRDRTLYGYTF
TRBJ2-3 TRBV24-1 CATAGTGGPDTQYF
TRBJ2-2 TRBV7-7 CASSKTGGYTGELFF
TRBJ1-2 TRBV6-5 CASSLGQRGDYGYTF
TRBJ1-5 TRBV7-2 CASSPGQGSQPQHF
TRBJ1-6 TRBV6-5 CASSYSRDYRNSPLHF
TRBJ1-1 TRBV10-3 CAISQGMNTEAFF
TRBJ2-7 TRBV6-6 CASSYNGGASYEQYF
TRBJ1-6 TRBV6-5 CASSRRGDSPLHF
TRBJ1-5 TRBV5-6 CASSLSRGEPQHF
TRBJ1-4 TRBV6-6 CASRERTGPDELFF
TRBJ1-5 TRBV30 CAWNLDRGQPQHF